Below are 31 T cell receptor beta chains sequenced from a single sample in a study of tumour-infiltrating T cells in Burkitt lymphoma. Sequenced by immunoSEQ multiplex PCR; TCRdb stores in-frame clones only, minus some. The table includes about 14,000 clones, approximately 28% detected once. The sequenced sample was tumor tissue. Receptor source: a human donor with diffuse large B-cell lymphoma.

This clone was seen a few times. This chain uses TRBV29-1 with TRBJ2-1; 9 nucleotides agree with TRBD1. The V gene end was trimmed by 7 bases and the J gene end by 5 bases; junction bases not matched to a gene: 18. From germline, CDR1 is SQVTM and CDR2 ANQGSEA. This CDR3 has 17 residues. The CDR3 region is CSGGGSTGTGMDNEQFF. For the CDR3, the DNA is TGCAGCGGGGGGGGATCGACCGGGACAGGGATGGACAATGAGCAGTTCTTC.

J is TRBJ1-3 and V is TRBV7-9; 10 bases fit TRBD1. The CDR3 totals 17 residues. The V segment lost 4 bases and the J segment 4 bases; nucleotides outside the gene matches: 10. From germline, CDR1 is SEHNR and CDR2 FQNEAQ (reference sequence). The CDR3 bases are TGTGCCAGCAGCTCCCTCCCGGGACAGGGGATAGGAAACACCATATATTTT. Translating it yields CASSSLPGQGIGNTIYF. Variable domain in full (rest from reference TRBV7-9 and TRBJ1-3): DTGVSQNPRHKITKRGQNVTFRCDPISEHNRLYWYRQTLGQGPEFLTYFQNEAQLEKSRLLSDRFSAERPKGSFSTLEIQRTEQGDSAMYLCASSSLPGQGIGNTIYFGEGSWLTVV.

The V call is TRBV14, the J call TRBJ2-7, with 8 nucleotides matching TRBD1. V gave up 4 bases and J gave up 2 bases; unmatched junction bases: 7. Germline values: CDR1 SGHDN, CDR2 FVKESK. This CDR3 has 15 amino acids. CDR3 nucleotide sequence: TGTGCCAGCAGCCCCCGACAGGGGAAAGCCTACGAGCAGTACTTC. Translating it yields CASSPRQGKAYEQYF.

In DNA, the CDR3 is TGTGCCAGTAGTATGGGCAGGTCCGCCTACGAGCAGTACTTC. This sequence encodes CASSMGRSAYEQYF. The chain carries TRBV19 and TRBJ2-7; D is undetermined. V gave up 3 bases and J gave up 2 bases, with 11 bases separating them. The CDR3 is 14 amino acids. CDR1 LNHDA and CDR2 SQIVND come from the germline V gene (reference sequence).

This clone was observed a handful of times. V and J are TRBV5-5 and TRBJ1-2; no firm D call. The germline CDR1 and CDR2 sequences are SGHKS and YYEKEE (reference sequence). V was shortened by 0 bases and J by 4 bases, with 10 bases between the two germline ends. The CDR3 is 14 residues long. The CDR3 DNA is TGTGCCAGCAGCTTGGACCCCATGGGCTATGGCTACACCTTC. It specifies CASSLDPMGYGYTF.

This clone was detected only a few times. The chain recombines TRBV6-6 with TRBJ1-1; 8 bases are shared with TRBD1. CDR1 and CDR2 from the germline V gene are MNHNY and SVGAGI (reference sequence). V lost 7 bases, J lost 7 bases, and 14 bases stayed unmatched. The CDR3 loop spans 15 amino acids. CDR3 coding DNA: TGTGCCAGCACCCCCCCCAAGGCAGGGGGCGATGAAGCTTTCTTT. As protein: CASTPPKAGGDEAFF.

This clone was seen only a few times. The chain uses TRBV28 and TRBJ1-3, with D maybe TRBD1 (6 bases). Germline loops: CDR1 MDHEN, CDR2 SYDVKM. V lost 6 bases and J lost 3, with 9 bases in between. CDR3 length: 13 amino acids. CDR3 nucleotides: TGTGCCAGCAGCCTCAGGGGTGGAAACACCATATATTTT. Amino acid sequence: CASSLRGGNTIYF.

Concerning this clone itself: Distinct nucleotide sequences in the sample also encode this CDR3. V usage is TRBV27 and J usage is TRBJ2-1; D gene uncertain. Trimming shortened V by 6 bases and J by 0 bases, and 6 bases separated the two germline ends. This CDR3 has 13 amino acids. Germline V gene sequence: CDR1 MNHEY, CDR2 SMNVEV (reference sequence). CDR3: CASRRTSYNEQFF. For the CDR3, the DNA is TGTGCCAGCAGACGGACCTCCTACAATGAGCAGTTCTTC.

The chain recombines TRBV7-2 with TRBJ1-5, with D possibly matching TRBD1 (5 bases). This CDR3 spans 15 amino acids. Germline V CDR1 and CDR2: SGHTA, FQGNSA. V was shortened by 1 base and J by 4 bases, with 11 bases between the two germline ends. The CDR3 reads CASSLDLRGNQPQHF. In DNA, the CDR3 is TGTGCCAGCAGCTTAGATCTGAGGGGAAATCAGCCCCAGCATTTT.

This clone was observed a few times. The chain joins TRBV19 to TRBJ2-7; tentatively, D is TRBD2 (5 bases). V lost 5 bases and J lost 6, with 17 bases in between. The germline V gene has CDR1 LNHDA and CDR2 SQIVND (reference sequence). This CDR3 has 14 residues. The CDR3 is CASSPRTFSGEQYF. CDR3 sequence (DNA): TGTGCCAGTAGTCCCCGGACTTTCTCGGGCGAGCAGTACTTC. The full variable domain, with the rest looked up from reference TRBV19 and TRBJ2-7, is DGGITQSPKYLFRKEGQNVTLSCEQNLNHDAMYWYRQDPGQGLRLIYYSQIVNDFQKGDIAEGYSVSREKKESFPLTVTSAQKNPTAFYLCASSPRTFSGEQYFGPGTRLTVT.

This rearrangement joins TRBV7-9 to TRBJ1-1, with D unresolved. The CDR3 covers 12 residues. Germline V gene sequence: CDR1 SEHNR, CDR2 FQNEAQ (reference sequence). V was pared by 8 bases and J by 4 bases, with 11 bases between. The CDR3 DNA reads as TGTGCCAGCGCCTGGGGTAGCACTGAAGCTTTCTTT. As protein: CASAWGSTEAFF.

This clone was counted between two and nine times. This chain joins TRBV28 and TRBJ2-7; 8 positions agree with TRBD2. The germline CDR1 and CDR2 sequences are MDHEN and SYDVKM. This CDR3 spans 16 amino acids. Losses at the gene ends were 0 bases for V and 6 bases for J; bases not matched to a gene: 10. CDR3 residues: CASSLWSSGRTREQYF. The CDR3 bases are TGTGCCAGCAGTTTATGGTCCAGCGGGAGAACTCGCGAGCAGTACTTC.

This chain joins TRBV9 and TRBJ2-5; D uncertain. In germline, CDR1 is SGDLS, CDR2 YYNGEE. Between the trimmed V and J ends, which lost 0 bases and 5 bases, there was a span of 8 bases. CDR3 length: 13 amino acids. CDR3 in DNA: TGTGCCAGCAGCGTAGGAGTGGTGGAGACCCAGTACTTC. Its translation: CASSVGVVETQYF.

This clone showed up just a few times. The chain recombines TRBV27 with TRBJ2-7; D unclear. V was cut by 6 bases and J by 0 bases, with 9 bases left in between. The germline V gene has CDR1 MNHEY and CDR2 SMNVEV (reference sequence). The CDR3 length is 13 residues. Written as DNA, the CDR3 is TGTGCCAGCAGCCTTACGCACTCCTACGAGCAGTACTTC. As protein: CASSLTHSYEQYF.

This rearrangement joins TRBV30 to TRBJ2-7, with a weak D call TRBD1 (5 bases). The length of the CDR3 is 12 residues. V was clipped by 5 bases and J by 6 bases, with 14 bases between them. Germline V lookup: CDR1 GTSNPN, CDR2 SVGIG (reference sequence). DNA of the CDR3: TGTGCCTGGGATGGTAGGGGCGGCGAGCAGTACTTC. Encoded protein: CAWDGRGGEQYF.

The chain recombines TRBV30 with TRBJ2-2, with D hard to call. The length of the CDR3 is 13 residues. The germline CDR1 and CDR2 sequences are GTSNPN and SVGIG (reference sequence). Trimming took off 2 bases at V and 5 bases at J, with 9 bases between the two ends. The CDR3 loop reads CAWSRWGTGELFF. CDR3 coding DNA: TGTGCCTGGAGTCGTTGGGGTACCGGGGAGCTGTTTTTT.

This clone has only a few counts. The rearrangement joins TRBV30 to TRBJ1-5; the match to TRBD1 covers 7 bases. V gave up 3 bases and J gave up 1 base; unmatched junction bases: 9. Germline V lookup: CDR1 GTSNPN, CDR2 SVGIG (reference sequence). The CDR3 sequence is 16 residues long. The CDR3 coding sequence is TGTGCCTGGAGCCAAAGACAGGGATGGAGCAATCAGCCCCAGCATTTT. Translating gives CAWSQRQGWSNQPQHF.

The table lists this clone with a few counts. CDR3 nucleotide sequence: TGTGCCAGTTTCGTCCGGGGAGTGAATGAGCAGTTCTTC. As protein: CASFVRGVNEQFF. V usage is TRBV6-4 and J usage is TRBJ2-1; a possible D gene is TRBD2 (5 bases). V was cut by 9 bases and J by 7 bases, with 16 bases left in between. Germline loops: CDR1 MRHNA, CDR2 SNTAGT. This CDR3 region has 13 residues.

This clone has more than one count but fewer than ten. The DNA for the CDR3 is TGTGCCACCTCGACAGGCGAGGATCAGCCCCAGCATTTT. As protein: CATSTGEDQPQHF. The genes are TRBV10-3 and TRBJ1-5; D is perhaps TRBD1 (6 bases). The CDR3 runs to 13 residues. Germline CDR1 reads ENHRY; CDR2 reads SYGVKD. The ends were cut back, 10 bases at V and 5 bases at J, with 15 bases in the middle.

V is TRBV5-6 and J is TRBJ1-5, with 8 bases that match TRBD1. After removal of 2 bases from V and 6 bases from J, the junction contained 7 bases not matched to a gene. CDR3 length: 15 residues. Germline loops: CDR1 SGHDT, CDR2 YYEEEE. The CDR3 nucleotides read TGTGCCAGCAGCTTCTCCAGGACAGGGCGTCAGCCCCAGCATTTT. Translation: CASSFSRTGRQPQHF.

Comment on this clone: One junction end does not reproduce the germline sequence, and a read error may be involved. V is TRBV7-7 and J is TRBJ2-1, with 10 nucleotides matching TRBD2. CDR3 size: 15 residues. The germline V gene has CDR1 SSHAT and CDR2 FNYEAQ (reference sequence). The CDR3: CASSQGTSVNNEQFF. As DNA, the CDR3 is TGTGCTAGCAGCCAGGGGACTAGCGTTAACAATGAGCAGTTCTTC.

This clone was counted a few times. J is TRBJ1-5 and V is TRBV10-2; possible D gene TRBD1, 5 bases. The CDR3 loop spans 14 amino acids. CDR1 is WSHSY and CDR2 is SAAADI in the germline V gene. Trimming removed 0 bases from V and 6 bases from J, with 9 bases in between. CDR3 protein: CASSESGGRQPQHF. CDR3 sequence (DNA): TGCGCCAGCAGTGAGTCGGGGGGTCGTCAGCCCCAGCATTTT.

The chain combines TRBV27 with TRBJ2-7; D ambiguous. Trimming left V 4 bases short and J 11 bases short, with 12 bases between. There are 11 residues in the CDR3. Germline CDR1 and CDR2: MNHEY and SMNVEV (reference sequence). In DNA form, the CDR3 reads TGTGCCAGCAGTTATGGCGCAGTTAAGTACTTC. Protein: CASSYGAVKYF.

In this sample, this clone turned up once. V gene TRBV7-9 combines with J gene TRBJ2-2; 7 bases are shared with TRBD1. There are 14 residues in the CDR3. The germline V gene encodes CDR1 SEHNR and CDR2 FQNEAQ (reference sequence). V was pared by 7 bases and J by 4 bases, with 6 bases of the junction left unmatched. The CDR3 DNA sequence: TGTGCCAGCACCACAGGGGTCCCCACCGGGGAGCTGTTTTTT. It translates to CASTTGVPTGELFF.

A few counts support this clone. The chain employs TRBV30 and TRBJ1-5; weak D call: TRBD1 (5 bases). The CDR3 covers 13 residues. The V gene's germline CDR1 is GTSNPN and CDR2 SVGIG (reference sequence). V lost 1 base, J lost 3 bases, and 7 bases lay in between. This chain's CDR3 is CAWSGGSNQPQHF. CDR3 nucleotide sequence: TGTGCCTGGAGTGGGGGGTCCAATCAGCCCCAGCATTTT. Drawing the rest from reference TRBV30 and TRBJ1-5, the complete variable domain is SQTIHQWPATLVQPVGSPLSLECTVEGTSNPNLYWYRQAAGRGLQLLFYSVGIGQISSEVPQNLSASRPQDRQFILSSKKLLLSDSGFYLCAWSGGSNQPQHFGDGTRLSIL.

The chain has TRBV29-1 and TRBJ2-1, with 8 bases identical to TRBD1. The germline V gene has CDR1 SQVTM and CDR2 ANQGSEA. This CDR3 contains 13 residues. The J segment lost 1 base and the V segment lost 6 bases, leaving 2 bases of the junction unmatched. The CDR3, as DNA: TGCAGCGTCGGGACAGGATCCTACAATGAGCAGTTCTTC. This gives the protein CSVGTGSYNEQFF.

The V call is TRBV19, the J call TRBJ2-1; D could derive from TRBD1 or TRBD2 (5 bases each). The CDR3 is made up of 15 amino acids. The germline V and J ends were trimmed by 1 base and 4 bases, with 11 bases remaining between them. In germline, CDR1 is LNHDA, CDR2 SQIVND (reference sequence). The CDR3 spells CASSIGGTPYNEQFF. The CDR3 region has the DNA TGTGCCAGTAGTATAGGGGGGACCCCTTACAATGAGCAGTTCTTC.

The chain carries TRBV30 and TRBJ2-1; D could derive from TRBD1 or TRBD2 (5 bases each). The germline gives CDR1 GTSNPN, CDR2 SVGIG (reference sequence). CDR3 length equals 13 residues. V was shortened by 2 bases and J by 5 bases, with 10 bases between the two germline ends. CDR3 protein: CAWSFGGDNEQFF. CDR3 sequence (DNA): TGTGCCTGGAGTTTTGGGGGTGACAATGAGCAGTTCTTC.

This clone has a handful of counts. V gene TRBV28 combines with J gene TRBJ1-4; TRBD1 agrees at 7 bases. The CDR3 totals 14 residues. The germline V gene encodes CDR1 MDHEN and CDR2 SYDVKM. J was trimmed by 2 bases and V by 8 bases; bases with no gene match: 5. In DNA, the CDR3 is TGTGCCAGCGGACAGGCTGTCACTAATGAAAAACTGTTTTTT. Translated, it gives CASGQAVTNEKLFF.

In its sample, this clone was seen a few times. This chain links TRBV7-2 with TRBJ2-3; D may match TRBD1 or TRBD2 (6 bases each). Germline-derived CDR1 and CDR2 are SGHTA and FQGNSA. The CDR3 length is 13 residues. V lost 5 bases, J lost 5 bases, and 11 bases lay in between. CDR3 DNA sequence: TGTGCCAGCAGCCTCGGGGGACAAGATACGCAGTATTTT. Translation: CASSLGGQDTQYF.

V usage is TRBV13 and J usage is TRBJ2-1; D might be TRBD2 (6 bases). The V gene lost 0 bases and the J gene lost 0 bases, with 12 bases spanning the gap. This CDR3 comprises 17 residues. Germline values: CDR1 PRHDT, CDR2 FYEKMQ (reference sequence). The CDR3 region is CASSLGAGRGSYNEQFF. The CDR3 nucleotides read TGTGCCAGCAGCTTAGGGGCGGGACGGGGCTCCTACAATGAGCAGTTCTTC.